The 9 T cell receptor beta chains below were found in one sample sequenced in a study of regulatory T cells in long-lasting Graves disease. HTBI primers from iRepertoire and Arm-PCR of CDR3 regions yielded the TCR beta libraries. TCRdb called the multiplex PCR reads again in MiXCR, with one record for every CDR3 protein. The profile shows 400,000 to 500,000 distinct CDR3 sequences, less than 20% of them singletons. The time point was: newly diagnosed GD, antithyroid drugs for less than 3 months. PBMCs were the source of the RNA used for TCR sequencing. The data were also submitted as part of a second study, on T cells in Graves' hyperthyroidism and ophthalmopathy.

The input for sequencing was peripheral blood mononuclear cells (PBMCs), taken at new diagnosis, from a patient treated with antithyroid drugs. These receptors originate from a young woman with Graves disease.

This clonotype was seen ten or more times. The rearrangement links TRBV19 to TRBJ1-1; D uncertain. The V end lost 7 bases, the J end lost 1 base, and 13 bases lay between the germline ends. Germline V CDR1 and CDR2: LNHDA, SQIVND (reference sequence). The CDR3 runs 14 residues. The CDR3 reads CASTEDQRNTEAFF. In DNA form, the CDR3 reads TGTGCCAGTACCGAGGACCAACGGAACACTGAAGCTTTCTTT. The variable domain in full, with the rest retrieved from reference TRBV19 and TRBJ1-1, is DGGITQSPKYLFRKEGQNVTLSCEQNLNHDAMYWYRQDPGQGLRLIYYSQIVNDFQKGDIAEGYSVSREKKESFPLTVTSAQKNPTAFYLCASTEDQRNTEAFFGQGTRLTVV.

The rearrangement uses TRBV20-1 and TRBJ2-5; the D gene is possibly TRBD2 (6 bases). V lost 6 bases to trimming and J lost 7 bases, with 15 bases between them. The CDR3 has 12 residues. In germline, CDR1 is DFQATT, CDR2 SNEGSKA (reference sequence). The DNA for the CDR3 is TGCAGTGCCAAACTAGCAGAAGGGACCCAGTACTTC. Protein: CSAKLAEGTQYF.

CDR3 sequence (DNA): TGTGCCAGCAGCTTAGTGGGACTAGCGGGAGGGCCAGGTAATGAGCAGTTCTTC. Translation gives CASSLVGLAGGPGNEQFF. The V and J genes are TRBV11-2 and TRBJ2-1; TRBD2 matches at 16 bases. Looked up from germline, CDR1 is SGHAT and CDR2 is FQNNGV. Losses at the gene ends were 1 base for V and 7 bases for J; bases not matched to a gene: 7. The CDR3 extends over 18 amino acids.

This clonotype was observed many times. The chain combines TRBV6-1 with TRBJ1-1; maybe TRBD1 (5 bases). CDR1 is MNHNS and CDR2 is SASEGT in the germline V gene. V was pared by 6 bases and J by 0 bases, with 20 bases between. This CDR3 contains 17 residues. The CDR3 DNA reads TGTGCCAGCAGCTCGTTGAGCCAGGACATCCTGAACACTGAAGCTTTCTTT. Its protein is CASSSLSQDILNTEAFF.

There are a few counts of this clonotype. V usage is TRBV7-9 and J usage is TRBJ2-3, with TRBD2 as a possible D gene (5 bases). Germline CDR1 SEHNR, CDR2 FQNEAQ (reference sequence). The CDR3 is made up of 13 amino acids. Trimming removed 5 bases at V and 5 bases at J, with 11 bases between. The CDR3 is CASSLQAEDTQYF. The CDR3 DNA reads as TGTGCCAGCAGCCTTCAAGCGGAAGATACGCAGTATTTT.

About this clonotype itself: It differs at one base from a far larger clone, so likely a read error. This chain links TRBV6-2 or TRBV6-3 with TRBJ2-1; 7 bases are shared with TRBD2. Unmatched junction bases numbered 16, after V lost 7 bases and J lost 10 bases. From germline, CDR1 is MNHEY and CDR2 SVGEGT. This CDR3 region has 15 residues. The CDR3 DNA reads as TGTGCCAGCATCGACTTGGCGGGAGAGTTCTACGAGCAGTTCTTC. This gives the protein CASIDLAGEFYEQFF.

This chain links TRBV9 with TRBJ2-1, with D possibly matching TRBD2 (5 bases). Germline V gene data show CDR1 as SGDLS and CDR2 as YYNGEE. This CDR3 has 13 amino acids. Trimming left V 8 bases short and J 1 base short, with 10 bases between. Here the CDR3 reads CASGGPSYNEQFF. DNA for the CDR3: TGTGCCAGTGGCGGGCCTTCCTACAATGAGCAGTTCTTC.

The rearrangement links TRBV15 to TRBJ1-2, with TRBD1 matching over 8 bases. Germline V gene data show CDR1 as LNHNV and CDR2 as YYDKDF (reference sequence). The V segment lost 5 bases and the J segment 6 bases; nucleotides outside the gene matches: 5. This CDR3 has 13 residues. CDR3: CATSPDRAHGYTF. As DNA, the CDR3 is TGTGCCACCAGCCCGGACAGGGCCCATGGCTACACCTTC.

The rearrangement uses TRBV29-1 and TRBJ1-1; no clear D. Looked up from germline, CDR1 is SQVTM and CDR2 is ANQGSEA. The CDR3 length is 13 residues. Trimming removed 4 bases from V and 3 bases from J, with 12 bases in between. Here the CDR3 DNA reads TGCAGCGTTGTTGACGGATTTTACACTGAAGCTTTCTTT. Translating it yields CSVVDGFYTEAFF.